What follows are 21 T cell receptor beta chains derived from one specimen sequenced in a study of T cells in Graves' hyperthyroidism and ophthalmopathy. Researchers amplified the TCR beta CDR3 regions from RNA transcripts. HTBI primers were employed in a first-round RT-PCR of the TCR CDR3. Via MiXCR, TCRdb re-called the multiplex PCR reads, giving one row per CDR3 protein. Of about 180,000 distinct CDR3 sequences in the sample, over 15% were seen once. The sequenced sample was blood. The receptor set was obtained from a woman between 50 and 59 years old with Graves' hyperthyroidism.

The genes are TRBV29-1 and TRBJ2-2; 10 bases map to TRBD2. V lost 1 base to trimming and J lost 5 bases; unmatched junction nucleotides: 7. Germline CDR1 reads SQVTM; CDR2 reads ANQGSEA. The CDR3 is made up of 16 amino acids. The CDR3 nucleotides are TGCAGCGTTGAAGTTAGCGGGGGGTTAGGAACCGGGGAGCTGTTTTTT. This codes for CSVEVSGGLGTGELFF.

This chain links TRBV7-2 with TRBJ2-3; 12 nucleotides agree with TRBD2. V shed 2 bases and J 3 bases; nucleotides not matched to a gene: 6. Germline V gives CDR1 SGHTA, CDR2 FQGNSA. The CDR3 consists of 17 residues. The CDR3 reads CASSLLAGGPRTDTQYF. As DNA, the CDR3 is TGTGCCAGCAGCTTACTAGCGGGAGGGCCTAGGACAGATACGCAGTATTTT. The full variable domain, completed using reference TRBV7-2 and TRBJ2-3, is GAGVSQSPSNKVTEKGKDVELRCDPISGHTALYWYRQSLGQGLEFLIYFQGNSAPDKSGLPSDRFSAERTGGSVSTLTIQRTQQEDSAVYLCASSLLAGGPRTDTQYFGPGTRLTVL.

Details on this clonotype: This may arise from a read error, as a much more abundant clone is one base away. The chain is built from TRBV27 and TRBJ1-2, with unresolved D. V lost 5 bases and J lost 8, with 15 bases in between. This CDR3 spans 13 amino acids. Looked up from germline, CDR1 is MNHEY and CDR2 is SMNVEV (reference sequence). CDR3 sequence (DNA): TGTGCCAGCAGTGCCAACGGGGTTTGGGGCTACACCTTC. Encoded protein: CASSANGVWGYTF.

This clonotype was seen at least ten times. The rearrangement links TRBV11-2 to TRBJ2-4; D tentatively fits TRBD1 or TRBD2 (7 bases each). Trimming left V 5 bases short and J 6 bases short, with 17 bases between. There are 15 residues in the CDR3. Germline CDR1 SGHAT, CDR2 FQNNGV. The CDR3 spells CASSPHARGGNIQYF. CDR3 bases: TGTGCCAGCAGCCCCCACGCCAGGGGGGGAAACATTCAGTACTTC.

This clonotype has ten or more counts. The rearrangement joins TRBV11-2 to TRBJ2-3; TRBD2 might be the D (6 bases). CDR3 length equals 10 residues. Trimming left V 8 bases short and J 6 bases short, with 6 bases between. CDR1 is SGHAT, CDR2 FQNNGV, per germline. DNA of the CDR3: TGTGCCAGCGGGGGGGATACGCAGTATTTT. It encodes CASGGDTQYF.

As for this clonotype: At one end, the junction sequence differs from germline, possibly due to a read error. The chain has TRBV6-5 and TRBJ1-4; no definite D call. The CDR3 is 12 residues long. Looked up from germline, CDR1 is MNHEY and CDR2 is SVGAGI. For the CDR3, the DNA is TGTGCCAGCTGTTATAGAGGGGAAAAACTGTTTTTT. This sequence encodes CASCYRGEKLFF.

In nucleotides, the CDR3 is TGTGCCAGCAGCGTTAGCGGGGTCGGCGAGCAGTACTTC. Translating it yields CASSVSGVGEQYF. The chain couples TRBV11-2 to TRBJ2-7; TRBD2 matches 8 bases. The CDR3 contains 13 residues. V shed 5 bases, J shed 6 bases, and the junction held 6 bases outside the gene matches. Looked up from germline, CDR1 is SGHAT and CDR2 is FQNNGV.

In this sample, this clonotype turned up many times. The V and J genes are TRBV6-1 and TRBJ1-1; tentatively, D is TRBD1 (5 bases). V was clipped by 6 bases and J by 1 base, with 12 bases between them. The CDR3 contains 14 residues. Germline assignment: CDR1 MNHNS and CDR2 SASEGT. The CDR3 nucleotides read TGTGCCAGCAGGGGACTCGGGCCGAACACTGAAGCTTTCTTT. Amino acids: CASRGLGPNTEAFF.

This clonotype was counted many times. The V gene is TRBV18, the J gene TRBJ2-5, with a tentative D call TRBD1 (5 bases). This CDR3 comprises 18 residues. V lost 0 bases and J lost 2, with 19 bases in between. Germline assignment: CDR1 KGHSH and CDR2 LQKENI. Here the CDR3 reads CASSPPRVGAVLQETQYF. The CDR3 region has the DNA TGTGCCAGCTCACCACCCCGAGTTGGGGCAGTTTTACAAGAGACCCAGTACTTC.

In its sample, this clonotype was seen a few times. The CDR3 is CASSQDPGVTYEQYF. The CDR3 DNA reads as TGTGCCAGCAGCCAAGATCCAGGGGTGACCTACGAGCAGTACTTC. The J gene is TRBJ2-7, the V gene TRBV14; a possible D gene is TRBD1 (6 bases). The V and J ends lost 0 bases and 2 bases respectively, with 11 bases between them. Germline V lookup: CDR1 SGHDN, CDR2 FVKESK. The CDR3 is 15 residues long.

This clonotype was counted ten times or more. The chain joins TRBV15 to TRBJ1-4; D is undetermined. The CDR3 is 16 amino acids. The germline CDR1 and CDR2 sequences are LNHNV and YYDKDF (reference sequence). The ends were cut back, 0 bases at V and 0 bases at J, with 8 bases in the middle. DNA for the CDR3: TGTGCCACCAGCAGAGACCGGACGTCAACTAATGAAAAACTGTTTTTT. Residues: CATSRDRTSTNEKLFF. The full variable domain, with the rest looked up from reference TRBV15 and TRBJ1-4, is DAMVIQNPRYQVTQFGKPVTLSCSQTLNHNVMYWYQQKSSQAPKLLFHYYDKDFNNEADTPDNFQSRRPNTSFCFLDIRSPGLGDTAMYLCATSRDRTSTNEKLFFGSGTQLSVL.

This clonotype was seen repeatedly, ten times or more. This chain joins TRBV7-9 and TRBJ1-6; 8 bases agree with TRBD1. From germline, CDR1 is SEHNR and CDR2 FQNEAQ (reference sequence). The CDR3 runs 15 residues. Trimming took 6 bases from V and 3 from J; bases not matched to a gene: 4. CDR3 DNA: TGTGCCAGCAGTGAGACAGGGGACTATAATTCACCCCTCCACTTT. Translating it yields CASSETGDYNSPLHF.

The V call is TRBV10-1, the J call TRBJ1-2, with D perhaps TRBD1 (5 bases). The CDR3 sequence is 12 residues long. The germline CDR1 and CDR2 sequences are WNHNN and SYGVQD (reference sequence). The V end was cut by 8 bases, the J end by 3 bases, with 10 bases between. CDR3 amino acids: CASGMTDYGYTF. The CDR3 DNA reads TGCGCCAGCGGAATGACAGACTATGGCTACACCTTC.

Comment on this clonotype: Given a much more abundant clone one base away, this may be a read error. V gene TRBV4-1 combines with J gene TRBJ1-2; D gene unclear. CDR1 MGHRA and CDR2 YSYEKL come from the germline V gene. The CDR3 is 13 amino acids. CDR3 loop: CASGQGTNYGYTF. CDR3 nucleotides: TGCGCCAGCGGCCAAGGTACAAACTATGGCTACACCTTC.

This clonotype was counted many times. The V call is TRBV6-2 or TRBV6-3, the J call TRBJ1-2; D gene uncertain. The CDR3 contains 14 residues. CDR1 is MNHEY, CDR2 SVGEGT, per germline. V was cut by 4 bases and J by 1 base, with 10 bases left in between. The CDR3 DNA reads TGTGCCAGCAGTTCCCCGGTCAATAACTATGGCTACACCTTC. It specifies CASSSPVNNYGYTF.

V gene TRBV5-4 combines with J gene TRBJ1-1, with D maybe TRBD1 (5 bases). This CDR3 is 13 amino acids long. V was trimmed by 2 bases and J by 4 bases, leaving 9 bases between them. CDR1 is SGHNT and CDR2 is YYREEE in the germline V gene (reference sequence). The CDR3 coding sequence is TGTGCCAGCAGCTTAGGCAGGGTCACTGAAGCTTTCTTT. This encodes CASSLGRVTEAFF.

This clonotype showed up just a few times. V and J are TRBV5-6 and TRBJ1-2, with D perhaps matching TRBD1 (5 bases). The CDR3 totals 13 residues. Between the trimmed V and J ends, which lost 1 base and 7 bases, there was a span of 11 bases. Germline CDR1 SGHDT, CDR2 YYEEEE. CDR3 residues: CASSLLGRGGYTF. Here the CDR3 DNA reads TGTGCCAGCAGCTTGCTGGGGCGCGGTGGCTACACCTTC.

At least ten counts were recorded for this clonotype. The V and J genes are TRBV18 and TRBJ2-3, with TRBD1 as a possible D gene (6 bases). The length of the CDR3 is 16 residues. Looked up from germline, CDR1 is KGHSH and CDR2 is LQKENI. Trimming removed 5 bases from V and 5 bases from J, with 20 bases in between. DNA for the CDR3: TGTGCCAGCTCAACGCCTTTGACAGGTAGAGGAGATACGCAGTATTTT. Its translation: CASSTPLTGRGDTQYF.

On this clonotype: A single base separates this from a much larger clone, so it may be a read error. The DNA of the CDR3 is TGTGCCAGCCGAACCACAGGGGGCGATCAGCCCCAGCATTTT. This sequence encodes CASRTTGGDQPQHF. The V and J genes are TRBV28 and TRBJ1-5; 9 bases are a match to TRBD1. J gave up 5 bases and V 8 bases, and 7 bases lay outside the gene matches. This CDR3 comprises 14 residues. The germline gives CDR1 MDHEN, CDR2 SYDVKM.

This clonotype came up a few times. The genes are TRBV12-3 or TRBV12-4 and TRBJ2-4, with D tentatively TRBD1 (6 bases). The CDR3 is 16 amino acids. The V and J ends lost 0 bases and 4 bases respectively, with 13 bases between them. DNA of the CDR3: TGTGCCAGCAGTTTAGCCGGGACATATACGAAAAACATTCAGTACTTC. This codes for CASSLAGTYTKNIQYF.

This clonotype came up many times. The chain couples TRBV6-2 or TRBV6-3 to TRBJ2-6, with TRBD1 matching over 12 bases. This CDR3 spans 17 amino acids. Germline lookup yields CDR1 MNHEY and CDR2 SVGEGT. After removal of 7 bases from V and 3 bases from J, the junction contained 7 bases not matched to a gene. DNA of the CDR3: TGTGCCAGCACGGGACAGGGGGCGCAAAATGGGGCCAACGTCCTGACTTTC. It yields the protein CASTGQGAQNGANVLTF.